The source of this T cell receptor beta chain is a study of T cell responses to AZD1222 COVID-19 vaccine. Whole-study results and caveats: Close to half of spike-specific TCRs reportedly recognize unmutated variant regions.

This clone showed up just once. Its antigen is not identified. Investigators merged groups given second doses at roughly 4 or roughly 12 weeks. Assay used: immunoSEQ multiplex PCR; TCRdb lists only in-frame clones, some missing. The sample contains over 50,000 clones, roughly 90% of which appear only once. The V gene lost 0 bases and the J gene lost 1 base, with 7 bases spanning the gap. This CDR3 comprises 15 residues. Germline V gene data show CDR1 as LGHNA and CDR2 as YSLEER. This chain joins TRBV4-3 and TRBJ2-1; D is ambiguous. The sequence derives from an adult who received the AZD1222 COVID-19 vaccine. The sequences come from peripheral blood, collected 28 days after the second AZD1222 dose. CDR3 nucleotides: TGCGCCAGCAGCCAAGACCCGGAGTCCTACAATGAGCAGTTCTTC. Its protein is CASSQDPESYNEQFF.